A selection of T cell receptor beta chains follows, all from one sample in a study of blood T cell repertoires in COVID-19. This table comes from immunoSEQ multiplex PCR, and its TCRdb copy is limited to in-frame clones, with some not included. The table records about 250,000 clones, about 90% of them present only once. The sample comprised PBMCs or T cells enriched from blood (not recorded which). These TCRs come from a woman aged 25 to 39 with acute COVID-19. The CDR3 runs from the conserved cysteine through the conserved F or W. D genes are given only for firm matches. A clone size is listed for some rows: how often the clone was seen (once, few, many), or a class if it is expanded.

cdr3_aa cdr3_nt clone_size j_call d_call v_call
CASSIGYGYTF TGTGCCAGTAGTATCGGCTATGGCTACACCTTC . TRBJ1-2 . TRBV19
CASSPRSGRLWQTGELFF TGTGCCAGCAGCCCGAGAAGCGGGAGGTTGTGGCAAACCGGGGAGCTGTTTTTT . TRBJ2-2 TRBD2 TRBV7-3
CASSLFADLFSGANVLTF TGCGCCAGCAGCTTGTTTGCAGATTTATTCTCTGGGGCCAACGTCCTGACTTTC . TRBJ2-6 . TRBV5-1
CASSILSGYNEQFF TGTGCCAGTAGTATTCTCAGCGGGTACAATGAGCAGTTCTTC once TRBJ2-1 . TRBV19
CASSEGGGMFETQYF TGTGCCAGCAGTGAAGGAGGGGGCATGTTTGAGACCCAGTACTTC . TRBJ2-5 TRBD1 TRBV6-1
CASSVQASNTGELFF TGTGCCAGCAGCGTCCAAGCATCGAACACCGGGGAGCTGTTTTTT . TRBJ2-2 . TRBV9
CATSRDMGGQEKLFF TGTGCCACCAGCAGAGATATGGGGGGGCAGGAAAAACTGTTTTTT . TRBJ1-4 . TRBV15
CASSPAGSPRGTEAFF TGTGCCAGCTCACCCGCCGGGAGCCCGCGGGGCACTGAAGCTTTCTTT . TRBJ1-1 . TRBV18
CASSRQLSGTEAFF TGTGCCAGCAGCAGACAGCTTTCAGGTACTGAAGCTTTCTTT . TRBJ1-1 . TRBV6-2/TRBV6-3
CASAYSGNEQFF TGCGCCAGCGCGTACAGCGGCAATGAGCAGTTCTTC . TRBJ2-1 . TRBV5-1
CASSPTGGANTGELFF TGTGCCAGCTCACCAACAGGGGGCGCGAACACCGGGGAGCTGTTTTTT few TRBJ2-2 TRBD1 TRBV18
CASSRPGQGVDTEAFF TGTGCCAGCAGCCGACCTGGACAGGGTGTGGACACTGAAGCTTTCTTT . TRBJ1-1 TRBD1 TRBV28
CASSGDRPPYGYTF TGTGCCAGCAGTGGGGACAGGCCTCCCTATGGCTACACCTTC . TRBJ1-2 TRBD1 TRBV27
CASSSGTGGNYEQYF TGTGCCAGCAGCTCGGGGACAGGGGGCAACTACGAGCAGTACTTC . TRBJ2-7 TRBD1 TRBV11-2
CASSDTGLNTEAFF TGTGCCAGCAGCGACACAGGGCTGAACACTGAAGCTTTCTTT . TRBJ1-1 . TRBV7-9
CAAQDAGDAYNEQFF TGTGCCGCCCAGGATGCAGGGGACGCATACAATGAGCAGTTCTTC . TRBJ2-1 . TRBV2
CASSSTSGGLTDTQYF TGTGCCAGCAGTTCTACGAGCGGGGGTCTCACAGATACGCAGTATTTT . TRBJ2-3 TRBD2 TRBV6-5
CASTELGTAITDTQYF TGTGCCAGCACTGAATTGGGGACAGCGATCACAGATACGCAGTATTTT . TRBJ2-3 TRBD1 TRBV5-5
CATSGTGLNYGYTF TGTGCCACCTCGGGGACAGGTTTGAACTATGGCTACACCTTC . TRBJ1-2 TRBD1 TRBV18
CAISERGTAVYNEQFF TGTGCCATCAGTGAGAGGGGGACAGCGGTCTACAATGAGCAGTTCTTC . TRBJ2-1 TRBD1 TRBV10-3
CATREQGYEQYF TGTGCCACCCGGGAACAGGGCTACGAGCAGTACTTC . TRBJ2-7 . TRBV19
CASSRERDRSYNEQFF TGTGCCAGCAGCCGAGAGAGGGACAGATCCTACAATGAGCAGTTCTTC . TRBJ2-1 TRBD1 TRBV7-9
CASSLALRAGLYEQYF TGTGCCAGCAGCTTAGCGCTCCGAGCGGGGCTTTACGAGCAGTACTTC . TRBJ2-7 TRBD2 TRBV7-9
CASSQDTLARNEQFF TGTGCCAGCAGCCAAGACACACTAGCGAGAAATGAGCAGTTCTTC once TRBJ2-1 TRBD2 TRBV3-1/TRBV3-2
CATAEASGSGTGELFF TGTGCCACGGCGGAGGCTAGCGGGAGTGGTACCGGGGAGCTGTTTTTT few TRBJ2-2 TRBD2 TRBV15
CATSTLQGRGAFF TGTGCCACCAGTACCCTACAGGGGCGGGGAGCTTTCTTT . TRBJ1-1 TRBD1 TRBV24-1
CASSFFAGDYNEQFF TGTGCCAGCAGCTTTTTTGCGGGAGACTACAATGAGCAGTTCTTC few TRBJ2-1 TRBD2 TRBV5-5